The 8 T cell receptor beta chains listed next were all sequenced from one sample in a study of T cell responses to AZD1222 COVID-19 vaccine. Assay: immunoSEQ multiplex PCR; the TCRdb copy retains only in-frame clones and omits some. The top ten clones hold less than 4% of a sample with about 60,000 clones, 60% to 85% of them seen once. Sequenced here: peripheral blood, sampled 28 days after the second AZD1222 dose. Every receptor here comes from an adult who received the AZD1222 COVID-19 vaccine.

The chain combines TRBV6-2 or TRBV6-3 with TRBJ1-2; possible D gene TRBD1, 5 bases. This CDR3 is built from 16 residues. Germline V gene data show CDR1 as MNHEY and CDR2 as SVGEGT. Between the trimmed V and J ends, which lost 5 bases and 1 base, there was a span of 17 bases. CDR3: CASSGDEGRNNYGYTF. As DNA, the CDR3 is TGTGCCAGCAGTGGAGACGAGGGGCGGAATAACTATGGCTACACCTTC.

V gene TRBV2 combines with J gene TRBJ1-1; D is possibly TRBD1 (6 bases). V was clipped by 7 bases and J by 3 bases, with 12 bases between them. CDR3 length equals 13 residues. Looked up from germline, CDR1 is SNHLY and CDR2 is FYNNEI. CDR3 in DNA: TGTGCCAGCATTCGAAACAGGGACACTGAAGCTTTCTTT. It codes for CASIRNRDTEAFF.

The chain carries TRBV7-9 and TRBJ1-4; possibly TRBD1 for D (5 bases). The CDR3 consists of 14 residues. V was trimmed by 5 bases and J by 8 bases, leaving 15 bases between them. Germline assignment: CDR1 SEHNR and CDR2 FQNEAQ (reference sequence). CDR3 DNA: TGTGCCAGCAGCGTACAAGGGGCGCAGGAAAAACTGTTTTTT. Protein sequence: CASSVQGAQEKLFF.

CDR3 protein: CASSSWTNEQFF. The CDR3 nucleotides read TGTGCCAGCAGCTCGTGGACCAATGAGCAGTTCTTC. The chain joins TRBV7-8 to TRBJ2-1; D gene unclear. Trimming stripped 4 bases from V and 6 bases from J, with 7 bases between. Germline loops: CDR1 SGHVS, CDR2 FQNEAQ. The length of the CDR3 is 12 residues.

V gene TRBV19 combines with J gene TRBJ2-1; 9 bases map to TRBD1. V trimming: 3 bases; J trimming: 6 bases; junction bases outside the gene matches: 6. Germline-derived CDR1 and CDR2 are LNHDA and SQIVND (reference sequence). The CDR3 sequence is 15 residues long. This CDR3 is CASSIGDRAGNEQFF. In DNA, the CDR3 is TGTGCCAGTAGTATCGGGGACAGGGCGGGCAATGAGCAGTTCTTC. Together with reference TRBV19 and TRBJ2-1, the CDR3 gives the full variable domain: DGGITQSPKYLFRKEGQNVTLSCEQNLNHDAMYWYRQDPGQGLRLIYYSQIVNDFQKGDIAEGYSVSREKKESFPLTVTSAQKNPTAFYLCASSIGDRAGNEQFFGPGTRLTVL.

V usage is TRBV27 and J usage is TRBJ1-2, with 9 bases matching TRBD1. From germline, CDR1 is MNHEY and CDR2 SMNVEV (reference sequence). The ends lost 5 bases at V and 4 bases at J; junction bases unmatched: 8. The length of the CDR3 is 15 residues. The CDR3 DNA reads TGTGCCAGCAGTCCCTGGACAGGGGAGGTCTATGGCTACACCTTC. Translating gives CASSPWTGEVYGYTF.

The V call is TRBV30, the J call TRBJ1-1, with D possibly being TRBD1 (5 bases). The CDR3 has 13 residues. Germline V gene sequence: CDR1 GTSNPN, CDR2 SVGIG (reference sequence). V lost 4 bases and J 0 bases, leaving 9 bases between the germline ends. Here the CDR3 reads CAWIRGVNTEAFF. The CDR3 nucleotides read TGTGCCTGGATCCGGGGGGTGAACACTGAAGCTTTCTTT.

This clone showed up just a few times. This chain connects TRBV19 to TRBJ1-5, with D possibly matching TRBD1 (5 bases). This CDR3 has 15 residues. CDR1 LNHDA and CDR2 SQIVND come from the germline V gene (reference sequence). Trimming stripped 3 bases from V and 5 bases from J, with 14 bases between. The CDR3 loop reads CASSIGGYGDQPQHF. CDR3 sequence (DNA): TGTGCCAGTAGTATTGGGGGGTATGGCGATCAGCCCCAGCATTTT.